The text below deals with one T cell receptor (beta chain). The use of a sample-barcoded 5' primer and a J-beta primer mix characterized a second PCR of about 7 to 12 cycles. TCRdb re-analysed the 5' RACE reads in MiXCR, keeping a single row per CDR3 protein. The sample lists 730,000 or so distinct CDR3 sequences; 40% to 50% were seen once. This sample was included in a study of blood T cells in healthy people across ages. This CDR3 region has 13 residues. CDR1 is MDHEN and CDR2 is SYDVKM in the germline V gene. Trimming stripped 10 bases from V and 4 bases from J, with 14 bases between. This chain links TRBV28 with TRBJ2-1; D is ambiguous. This clonotype was obtained from a man older than 75 in good health. Sequenced: blood. The CDR3 protein is CATSRSGYNEQFF. Written as DNA, the CDR3 is TGTGCCACCTCTCGGAGTGGTTACAATGAGCAGTTCTTC.